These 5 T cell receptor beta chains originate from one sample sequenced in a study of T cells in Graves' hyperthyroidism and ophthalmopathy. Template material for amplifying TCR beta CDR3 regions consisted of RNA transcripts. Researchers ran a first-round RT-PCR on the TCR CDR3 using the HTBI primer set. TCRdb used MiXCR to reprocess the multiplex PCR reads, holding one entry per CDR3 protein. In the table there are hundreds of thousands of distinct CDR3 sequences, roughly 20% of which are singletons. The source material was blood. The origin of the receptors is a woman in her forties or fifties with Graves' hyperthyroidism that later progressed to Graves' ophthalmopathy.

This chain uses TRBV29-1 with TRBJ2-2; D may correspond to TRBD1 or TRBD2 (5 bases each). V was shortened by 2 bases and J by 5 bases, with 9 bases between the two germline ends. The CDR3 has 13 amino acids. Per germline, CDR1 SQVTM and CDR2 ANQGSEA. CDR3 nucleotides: TGCAGCGTTGAATTGGGGGATACCGGGGAGCTGTTTTTT. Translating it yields CSVELGDTGELFF.

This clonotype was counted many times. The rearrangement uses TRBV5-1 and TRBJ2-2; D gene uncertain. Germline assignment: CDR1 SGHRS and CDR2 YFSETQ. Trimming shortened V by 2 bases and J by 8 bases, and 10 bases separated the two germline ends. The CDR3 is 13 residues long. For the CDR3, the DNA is TGCGCCAGCAGCTTAGGGCACCGTGGGGAGCTGTTTTTT. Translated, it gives CASSLGHRGELFF.

This CDR3 reads CASSYSSGWQPQHF. The CDR3 nucleotides read TGTGCCAGCAGTTACTCTTCGGGGTGGCAGCCCCAGCATTTT. The chain couples TRBV6-5 to TRBJ1-5; D unresolved. This CDR3 comprises 14 residues. Germline V gene sequence: CDR1 MNHEY, CDR2 SVGAGI. The V and J ends lost 0 bases and 7 bases respectively, with 10 bases between them.

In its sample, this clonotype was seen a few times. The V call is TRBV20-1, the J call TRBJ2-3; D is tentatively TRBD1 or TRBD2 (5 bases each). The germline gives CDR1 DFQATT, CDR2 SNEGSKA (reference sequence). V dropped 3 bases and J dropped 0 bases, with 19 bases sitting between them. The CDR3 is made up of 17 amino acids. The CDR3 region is CSASPGRTPDSTDTQYF. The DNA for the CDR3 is TGCAGTGCTAGCCCAGGGAGAACCCCCGATAGCACAGATACGCAGTATTTT.

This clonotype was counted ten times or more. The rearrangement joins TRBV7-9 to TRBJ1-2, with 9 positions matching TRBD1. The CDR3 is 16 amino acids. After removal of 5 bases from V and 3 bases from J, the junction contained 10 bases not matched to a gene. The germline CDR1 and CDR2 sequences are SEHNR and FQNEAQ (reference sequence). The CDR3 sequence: CASSPGTGGAYYGYTF. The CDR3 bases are TGTGCCAGCAGCCCAGGAACAGGGGGCGCATACTATGGCTACACCTTC.